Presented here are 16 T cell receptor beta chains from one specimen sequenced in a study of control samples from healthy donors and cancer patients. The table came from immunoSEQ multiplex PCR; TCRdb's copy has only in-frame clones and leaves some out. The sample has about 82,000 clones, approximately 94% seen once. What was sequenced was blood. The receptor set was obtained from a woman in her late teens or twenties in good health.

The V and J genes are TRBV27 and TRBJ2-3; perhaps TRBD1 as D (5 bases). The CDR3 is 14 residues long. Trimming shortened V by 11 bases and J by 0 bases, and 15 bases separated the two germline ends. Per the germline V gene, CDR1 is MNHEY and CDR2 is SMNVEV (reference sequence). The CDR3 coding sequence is TGTGCCGCCAAGGGGTTGTCTAGCACAGATACGCAGTATTTT. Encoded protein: CAAKGLSSTDTQYF.

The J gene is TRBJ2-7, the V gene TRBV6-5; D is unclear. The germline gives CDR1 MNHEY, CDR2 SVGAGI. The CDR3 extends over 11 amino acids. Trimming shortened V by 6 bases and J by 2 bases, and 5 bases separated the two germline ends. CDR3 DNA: TGTGCCAGCAGGTCCCCCTACGAGCAGTACTTC. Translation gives CASRSPYEQYF.

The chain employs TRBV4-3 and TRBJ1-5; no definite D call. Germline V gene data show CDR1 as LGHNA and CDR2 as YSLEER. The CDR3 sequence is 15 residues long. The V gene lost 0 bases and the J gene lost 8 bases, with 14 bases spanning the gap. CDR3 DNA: TGCGCCAGCAGCCAAGATCGGGAAGGGAAGAAGCCCCAGCATTTT. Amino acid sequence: CASSQDREGKKPQHF.

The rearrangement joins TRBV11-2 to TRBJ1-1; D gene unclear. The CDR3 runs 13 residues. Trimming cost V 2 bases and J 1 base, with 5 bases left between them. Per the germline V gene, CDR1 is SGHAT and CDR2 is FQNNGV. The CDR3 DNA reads TGTGCCAGCAGCTTACAGGAGAACACTGAAGCTTTCTTT. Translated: CASSLQENTEAFF.

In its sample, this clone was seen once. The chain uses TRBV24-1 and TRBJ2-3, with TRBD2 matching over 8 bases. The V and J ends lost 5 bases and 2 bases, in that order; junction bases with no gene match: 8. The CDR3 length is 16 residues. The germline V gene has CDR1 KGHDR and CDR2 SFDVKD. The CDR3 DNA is TGTGCCACCAGTGGGAGGGCTAGCGGGTTCACAGATACGCAGTATTTT. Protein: CATSGRASGFTDTQYF.

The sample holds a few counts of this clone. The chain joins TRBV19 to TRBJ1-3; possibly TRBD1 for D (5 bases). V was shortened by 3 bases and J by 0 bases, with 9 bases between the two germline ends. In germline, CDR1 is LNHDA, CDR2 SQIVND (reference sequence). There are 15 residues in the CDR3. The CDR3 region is CASSMGPNSGNTIYF. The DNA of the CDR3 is TGTGCCAGTAGTATGGGGCCCAACTCTGGAAACACCATATATTTT.

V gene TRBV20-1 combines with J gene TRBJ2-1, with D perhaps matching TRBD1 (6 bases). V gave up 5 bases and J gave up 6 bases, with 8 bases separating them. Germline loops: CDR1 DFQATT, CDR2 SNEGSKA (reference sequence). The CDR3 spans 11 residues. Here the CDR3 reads CSAADSNEQFF. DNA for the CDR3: TGCAGTGCTGCGGACAGCAATGAGCAGTTCTTC.

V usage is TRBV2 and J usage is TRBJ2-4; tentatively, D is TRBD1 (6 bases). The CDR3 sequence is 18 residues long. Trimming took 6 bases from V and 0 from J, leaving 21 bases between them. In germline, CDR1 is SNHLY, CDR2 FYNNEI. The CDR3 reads CASSEPDTGLLAKNIQYF. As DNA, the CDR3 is TGTGCCAGCAGCGAACCCGACACAGGGCTCCTAGCCAAAAACATTCAGTACTTC. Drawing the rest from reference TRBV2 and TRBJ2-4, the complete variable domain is EPEVTQTPSHQVTQMGQEVILRCVPISNHLYFYWYRQILGQKVEFLVSFYNNEISEKSEIFDDQFSVERPDGSNFTLKIRSTKLEDSAMYFCASSEPDTGLLAKNIQYFGAGTRLSVL.

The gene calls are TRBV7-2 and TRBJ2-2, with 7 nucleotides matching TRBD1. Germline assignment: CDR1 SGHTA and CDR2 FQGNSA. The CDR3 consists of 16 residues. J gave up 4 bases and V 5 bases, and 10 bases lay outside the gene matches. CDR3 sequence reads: CASSPRRQGFTGELFF. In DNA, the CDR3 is TGTGCCAGCAGCCCCCGACGACAGGGATTCACCGGGGAGCTGTTTTTT.

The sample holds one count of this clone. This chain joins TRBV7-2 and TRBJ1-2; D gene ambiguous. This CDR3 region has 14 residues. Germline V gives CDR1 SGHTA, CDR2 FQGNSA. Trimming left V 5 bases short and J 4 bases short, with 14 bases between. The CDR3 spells CASSRWVGSYGYTF. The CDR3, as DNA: TGTGCCAGCAGCCGGTGGGTGGGTAGCTATGGCTACACCTTC.

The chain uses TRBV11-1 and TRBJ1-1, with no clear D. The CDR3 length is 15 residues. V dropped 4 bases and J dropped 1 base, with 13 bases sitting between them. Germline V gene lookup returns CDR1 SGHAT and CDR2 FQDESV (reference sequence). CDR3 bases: TGTGCCAGCAGCTCCAACATCTGGGGGAACACTGAAGCTTTCTTT. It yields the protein CASSSNIWGNTEAFF.

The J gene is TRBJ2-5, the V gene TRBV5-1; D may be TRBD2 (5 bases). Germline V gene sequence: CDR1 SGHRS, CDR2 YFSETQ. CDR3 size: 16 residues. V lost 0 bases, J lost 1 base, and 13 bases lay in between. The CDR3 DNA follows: TGCGCCAGCAGCTTGGTTGGGGAGCTGAGCCAAGAGACCCAGTACTTC. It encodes CASSLVGELSQETQYF.

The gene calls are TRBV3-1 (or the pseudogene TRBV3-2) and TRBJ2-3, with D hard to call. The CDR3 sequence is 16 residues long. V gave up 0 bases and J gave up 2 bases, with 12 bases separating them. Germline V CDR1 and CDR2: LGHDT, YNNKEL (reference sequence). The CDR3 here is CASSQDPGTYTDTQYF. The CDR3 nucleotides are TGTGCCAGCAGCCAAGATCCGGGTACGTACACAGATACGCAGTATTTT.

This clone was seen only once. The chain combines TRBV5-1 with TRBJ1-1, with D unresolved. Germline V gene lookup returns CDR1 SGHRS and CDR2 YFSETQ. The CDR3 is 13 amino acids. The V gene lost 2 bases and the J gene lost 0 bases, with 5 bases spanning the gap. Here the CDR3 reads CASSFRLNTEAFF. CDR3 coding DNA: TGCGCCAGCAGCTTCCGTCTGAACACTGAAGCTTTCTTT. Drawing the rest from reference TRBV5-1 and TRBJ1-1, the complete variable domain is KAGVTQTPRYLIKTRGQQVTLSCSPISGHRSVSWYQQTPGQGLQFLFEYFSETQRNKGNFPGRFSGRQFSNSRSEMNVSTLELGDSALYLCASSFRLNTEAFFGQGTRLTVV.

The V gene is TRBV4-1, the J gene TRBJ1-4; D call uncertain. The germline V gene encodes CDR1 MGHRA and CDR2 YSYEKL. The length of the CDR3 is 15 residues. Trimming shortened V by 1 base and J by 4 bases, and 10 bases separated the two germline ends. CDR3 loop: CASSQGPGFNEKLFF. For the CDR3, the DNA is TGCGCCAGCAGCCAAGGTCCGGGATTTAATGAAAAACTGTTTTTT.

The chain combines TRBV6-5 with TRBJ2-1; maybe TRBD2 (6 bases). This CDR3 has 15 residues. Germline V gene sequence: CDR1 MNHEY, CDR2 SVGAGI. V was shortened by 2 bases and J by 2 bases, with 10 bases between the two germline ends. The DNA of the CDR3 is TGTGCCAGCAGTTACGGCGGGGCCACCTACAATGAGCAGTTCTTC. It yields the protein CASSYGGATYNEQFF.